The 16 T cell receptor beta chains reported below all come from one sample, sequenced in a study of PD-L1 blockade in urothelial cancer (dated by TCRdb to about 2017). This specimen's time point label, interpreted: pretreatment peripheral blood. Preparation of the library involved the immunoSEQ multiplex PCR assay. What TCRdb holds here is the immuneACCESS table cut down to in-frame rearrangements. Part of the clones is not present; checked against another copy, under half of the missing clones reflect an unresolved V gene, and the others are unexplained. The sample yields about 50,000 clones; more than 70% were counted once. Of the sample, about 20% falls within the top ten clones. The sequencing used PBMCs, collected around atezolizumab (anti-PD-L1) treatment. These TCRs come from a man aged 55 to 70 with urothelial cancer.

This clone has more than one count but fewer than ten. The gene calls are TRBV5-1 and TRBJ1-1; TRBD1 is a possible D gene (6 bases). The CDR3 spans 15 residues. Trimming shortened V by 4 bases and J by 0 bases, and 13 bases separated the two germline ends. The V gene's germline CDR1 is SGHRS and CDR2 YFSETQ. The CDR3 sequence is CASSEGQRLNTEAFF. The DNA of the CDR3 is TGCGCCAGCAGCGAAGGACAGAGGCTGAACACTGAAGCTTTCTTT.

The CDR3 region is CASSQWSGTEAFF. For the CDR3, the DNA is TGCGCCAGCAGCCAATGGTCAGGTACTGAAGCTTTCTTT. The rearrangement joins TRBV4-3 to TRBJ1-1; D remains ambiguous. V lost 2 bases to trimming and J lost 5 bases, with 9 bases between them. This CDR3 comprises 13 residues. Germline CDR1 is LGHNA and CDR2 is YSLEER.

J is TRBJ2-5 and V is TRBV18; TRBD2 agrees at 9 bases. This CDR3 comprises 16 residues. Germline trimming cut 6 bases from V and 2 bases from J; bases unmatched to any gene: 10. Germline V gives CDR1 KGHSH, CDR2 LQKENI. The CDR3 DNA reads TGTGCCAGCTCCCCGGGACTAGCTTTGTTACAAGAGACCCAGTACTTC. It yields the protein CASSPGLALLQETQYF.

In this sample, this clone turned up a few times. The CDR3 loop is CASSLGRAGLGEQFF. CDR3 DNA: TGTGCCAGCAGCTTAGGACGAGCGGGTCTTGGGGAGCAGTTCTTC. The chain joins TRBV11-3 to TRBJ2-1, with D possibly being TRBD2 (6 bases). V was cut by 1 base and J by 10 bases, with 17 bases left in between. There are 15 residues in the CDR3. Germline values: CDR1 SGHNT, CDR2 YENEEA.

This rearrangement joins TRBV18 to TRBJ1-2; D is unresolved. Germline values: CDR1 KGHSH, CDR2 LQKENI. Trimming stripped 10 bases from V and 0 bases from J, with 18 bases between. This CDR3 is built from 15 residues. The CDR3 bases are TGTGCCAACTCCCCAGGCACGGGTGCTAACTATGGCTACACCTTC. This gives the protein CANSPGTGANYGYTF.

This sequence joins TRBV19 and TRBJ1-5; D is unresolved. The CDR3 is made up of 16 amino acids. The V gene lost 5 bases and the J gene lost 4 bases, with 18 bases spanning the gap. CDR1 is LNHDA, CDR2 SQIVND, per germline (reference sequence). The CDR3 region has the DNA TGTGCCAGTAGTCCTCGGACGGGATTTCTTAATCAGCCCCAGCATTTT. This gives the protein CASSPRTGFLNQPQHF.

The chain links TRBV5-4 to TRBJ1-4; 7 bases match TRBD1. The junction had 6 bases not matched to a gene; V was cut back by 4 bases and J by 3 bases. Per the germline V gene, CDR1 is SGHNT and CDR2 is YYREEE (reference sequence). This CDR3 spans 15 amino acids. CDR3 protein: CASSPGGRPNEKLFF. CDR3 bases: TGTGCCAGCAGCCCAGGGGGGCGGCCTAATGAAAAACTGTTTTTT.

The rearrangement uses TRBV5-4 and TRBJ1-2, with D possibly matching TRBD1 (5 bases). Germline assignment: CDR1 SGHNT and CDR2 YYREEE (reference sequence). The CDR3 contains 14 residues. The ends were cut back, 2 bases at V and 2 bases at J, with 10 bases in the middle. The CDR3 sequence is CASSLGDYNYGYTF. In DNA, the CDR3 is TGTGCCAGCAGCTTAGGGGACTACAACTATGGCTACACCTTC.

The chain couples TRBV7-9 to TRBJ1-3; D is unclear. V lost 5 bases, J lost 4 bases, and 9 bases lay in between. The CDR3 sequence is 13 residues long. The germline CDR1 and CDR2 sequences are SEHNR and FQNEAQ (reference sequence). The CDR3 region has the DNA TGTGCCAGCAGCGCTAGTTGGGGAAACACCATATATTTT. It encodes CASSASWGNTIYF.

The CDR3 spells CAGRQGLHNSPLHF. The CDR3 DNA follows: TGTGCCGGACGACAGGGTTTACATAATTCACCCCTCCACTTT. This sequence joins TRBV25-1 and TRBJ1-6; 7 bases match TRBD1. Unmatched junction bases numbered 9, after V lost 11 bases and J lost 5 bases. Germline V gene lookup returns CDR1 MGHDK and CDR2 SYGVNS. This CDR3 spans 14 amino acids.

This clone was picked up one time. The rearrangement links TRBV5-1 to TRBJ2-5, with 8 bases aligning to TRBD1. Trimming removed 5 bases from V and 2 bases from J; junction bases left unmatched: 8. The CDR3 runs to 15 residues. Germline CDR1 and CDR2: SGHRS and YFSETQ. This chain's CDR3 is CASRRTGMEQETQYF. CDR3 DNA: TGCGCCAGCAGACGGACAGGGATGGAGCAAGAGACCCAGTACTTC.

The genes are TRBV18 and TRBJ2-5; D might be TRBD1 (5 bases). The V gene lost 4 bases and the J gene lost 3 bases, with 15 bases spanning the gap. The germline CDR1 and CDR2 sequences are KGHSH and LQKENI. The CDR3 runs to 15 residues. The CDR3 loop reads CASSRNRAREETQYF. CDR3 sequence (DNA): TGTGCCAGCTCACGAAATCGGGCCAGGGAAGAGACCCAGTACTTC.

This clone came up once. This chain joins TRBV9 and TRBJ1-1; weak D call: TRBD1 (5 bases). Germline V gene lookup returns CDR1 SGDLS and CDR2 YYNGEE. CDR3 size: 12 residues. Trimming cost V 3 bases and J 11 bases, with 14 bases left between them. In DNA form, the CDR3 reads TGTGCCAGCAGCGCCCGTACTAAGGGGGCTTTCTTT. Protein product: CASSARTKGAFF. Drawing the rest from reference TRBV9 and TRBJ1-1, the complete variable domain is DSGVTQTPKHLITATGQRVTLRCSPRSGDLSVYWYQQSLDQGLQFLIQYYNGEERAKGNILERFSAQQFPDLHSELNLSSLELGDSALYFCASSARTKGAFFGQGTRLTVV.

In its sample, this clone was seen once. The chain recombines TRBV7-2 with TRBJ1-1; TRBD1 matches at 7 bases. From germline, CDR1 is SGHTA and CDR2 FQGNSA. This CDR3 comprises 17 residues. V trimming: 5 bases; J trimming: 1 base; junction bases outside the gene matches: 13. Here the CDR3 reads CASSPKMTGQGNTEAFF. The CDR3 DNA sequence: TGTGCCAGCAGCCCTAAAATGACAGGGCAGGGGAACACTGAAGCTTTCTTT.

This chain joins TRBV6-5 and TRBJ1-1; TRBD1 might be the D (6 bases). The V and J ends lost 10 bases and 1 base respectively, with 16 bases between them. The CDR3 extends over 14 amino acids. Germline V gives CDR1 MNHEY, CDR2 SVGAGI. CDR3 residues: CATRQGTENTEAFF. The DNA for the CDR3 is TGTGCCACCCGCCAGGGGACCGAGAACACTGAAGCTTTCTTT.

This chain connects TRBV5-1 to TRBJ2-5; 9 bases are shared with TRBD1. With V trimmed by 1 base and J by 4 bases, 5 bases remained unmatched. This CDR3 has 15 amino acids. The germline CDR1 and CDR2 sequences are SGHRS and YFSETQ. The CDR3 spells CASSLTGGGLETQYF. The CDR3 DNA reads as TGCGCCAGCAGCTTGACAGGGGGCGGATTAGAGACCCAGTACTTC.